This is a list of T cell receptor beta chains from one sample in a study of Ad26.COV2.S vaccination and SARS-CoV-2 variants. Method: immunoSEQ multiplex PCR; TCRdb's copy keeps in-frame clones and lacks some. The sample comprises 200,000 to 300,000 clones, more than 75% of which are singletons, and around 10% rests with the top ten. The sequences come from peripheral blood, collected in a trial of Ad26.COV2.S vaccine versus placebo. The origin of the receptors is a person between 18 and 60 years old who received the Ad26.COV2.S COVID-19 vaccine or a placebo. CDR3s include the opening cysteine and the closing phenylalanine or tryptophan. The order of the fields is J gene, clone size, D gene, V gene, CDR3 protein, CDR3 DNA. The D gene is left open where the match is weak. Only part of the rows carry a size: once, few, many, or a class if the clone is expanded.

j_gene: TRBJ2-5
abundance: NA
d_gene: TRBD1
v_gene: TRBV18
CDR3aa: CASSPDRAIQETQYF
CDR3nt: TGTGCCAGCTCACCGGACAGGGCTATCCAAGAGACCCAGTACTTC

j_gene: TRBJ2-7
abundance: NA
d_gene: TRBD2
v_gene: TRBV29-1
CDR3aa: CSVLGTSGAPKVGQYF
CDR3nt: TGCAGCGTTCTCGGGACTAGCGGGGCCCCTAAGGTAGGACAGTACTTC

j_gene: TRBJ2-2
abundance: NA
d_gene: NA
v_gene: TRBV7-9
CDR3aa: CASRQTGVVAGELFF
CDR3nt: TGTGCCAGCAGGCAGACGGGCGTAGTGGCCGGGGAGCTGTTTTTT

j_gene: TRBJ1-2
abundance: once
d_gene: TRBD1
v_gene: TRBV15
CDR3aa: CATSRPDRGSGYTF
CDR3nt: TGTGCCACCAGCAGACCGGACAGGGGAAGTGGCTACACCTTC

j_gene: TRBJ2-3
abundance: NA
d_gene: TRBD2
v_gene: TRBV18
CDR3aa: CASSALAGGRTDTQYF
CDR3nt: TGTGCCAGCTCAGCCTTAGCGGGGGGCCGCACAGATACGCAGTATTTT

j_gene: TRBJ1-2
abundance: NA
d_gene: NA
v_gene: TRBV7-2
CDR3aa: CASSSGGTGYTF
CDR3nt: TGTGCCAGCAGCTCCGGGGGGACTGGCTACACCTTC

j_gene: TRBJ2-7
abundance: few
d_gene: TRBD2
v_gene: TRBV5-8
CDR3aa: CASSLGPSGFYEQYF
CDR3nt: TGTGCCAGCAGCCTGGGGCCTAGCGGCTTCTACGAGCAGTACTTC

j_gene: TRBJ2-7
abundance: NA
d_gene: TRBD2
v_gene: TRBV28
CDR3aa: CASSLPIWRGGREQYF
CDR3nt: TGTGCCAGCAGTTTGCCCATCTGGCGGGGGGGCCGCGAGCAGTACTTC

j_gene: TRBJ1-2
abundance: NA
d_gene: NA
v_gene: TRBV2
CDR3aa: CASSAGGEANYGYTF
CDR3nt: TGTGCCAGCTCGGCCGGGGGGGAAGCTAACTATGGCTACACCTTC

j_gene: TRBJ2-1
abundance: NA
d_gene: NA
v_gene: TRBV4-3
CDR3aa: CASSQGNEQFF
CDR3nt: TGCGCCAGCAGCCAGGGGAATGAGCAGTTCTTC

j_gene: TRBJ1-1
abundance: few
d_gene: NA
v_gene: TRBV6-5
CDR3aa: CASSSLTYTEAFF
CDR3nt: TGTGCCAGCAGTTCTTTGACATACACTGAAGCTTTCTTT

j_gene: TRBJ1-2
abundance: NA
d_gene: NA
v_gene: TRBV7-9
CDR3aa: CASSLAEGTGGYTF
CDR3nt: TGTGCCAGCAGCTTAGCGGAGGGGACGGGCGGCTACACCTTC

j_gene: TRBJ2-5
abundance: NA
d_gene: TRBD1
v_gene: TRBV11-1
CDR3aa: CASSLGQGRETQYF
CDR3nt: TGTGCCAGCAGCTTGGGACAGGGCAGAGAGACCCAGTACTTC

j_gene: TRBJ2-7
abundance: few
d_gene: TRBD2
v_gene: TRBV2
CDR3aa: CASRSLAGGNPYEQYF
CDR3nt: TGTGCCAGCAGATCACTAGCGGGAGGCAACCCCTACGAGCAGTACTTC

j_gene: TRBJ2-7
abundance: NA
d_gene: NA
v_gene: TRBV6-5
CDR3aa: CASRTSRGAYEQYF
CDR3nt: TGTGCCAGCAGGACCTCAAGGGGAGCCTACGAGCAGTACTTC

j_gene: TRBJ2-1
abundance: NA
d_gene: NA
v_gene: TRBV4-3
CDR3aa: CASRWDITYNEQFF
CDR3nt: TGCGCCAGCAGGTGGGACATAACCTACAATGAGCAGTTCTTC

j_gene: TRBJ1-1
abundance: NA
d_gene: TRBD1
v_gene: TRBV5-5
CDR3aa: CASSLAPTGYNTEAFF
CDR3nt: TGTGCCAGCAGCTTGGCTCCGACAGGGTATAACACTGAAGCTTTCTTT

j_gene: TRBJ2-2
abundance: once
d_gene: TRBD1
v_gene: TRBV7-2
CDR3aa: CASSLSGGLGTGELFF
CDR3nt: TGTGCCAGCAGCTTGTCAGGGGGCTTGGGCACCGGGGAGCTGTTTTTT

j_gene: TRBJ1-6
abundance: NA
d_gene: NA
v_gene: TRBV18
CDR3aa: CASSYDVVGWSNSPLHF
CDR3nt: TGTGCCAGCTCATATGACGTGGTAGGGTGGAGTAATTCACCCCTCCACTTT

j_gene: TRBJ1-2
abundance: NA
d_gene: NA
v_gene: TRBV15
CDR3aa: CATSSTQGTLNYGYTF
CDR3nt: TGTGCCACCAGCAGTACGCAGGGAACCCTTAACTATGGCTACACCTTC

j_gene: TRBJ2-1
abundance: NA
d_gene: TRBD1
v_gene: TRBV5-4
CDR3aa: CASSLGGQGGDEQFF
CDR3nt: TGTGCCAGCAGCTTGGGGGGACAGGGTGGAGATGAGCAGTTCTTC

j_gene: TRBJ2-7
abundance: NA
d_gene: TRBD1
v_gene: TRBV6-5
CDR3aa: CASSSRPTGAGEQYF
CDR3nt: TGTGCCAGCAGTTCTAGGCCTACAGGGGCGGGCGAGCAGTACTTC

j_gene: TRBJ2-3
abundance: NA
d_gene: NA
v_gene: TRBV6-4
CDR3aa: CASSDGLDSTDTQYF
CDR3nt: TGTGCCAGCAGTGACGGACTCGACTCCACAGATACGCAGTATTTT

j_gene: TRBJ2-2
abundance: NA
d_gene: NA
v_gene: TRBV28
CDR3aa: CAGGAALYGELFF
CDR3nt: TGCGCAGGGGGGGCAGCATTGTACGGGGAGCTGTTTTTT

j_gene: TRBJ2-4
abundance: NA
d_gene: NA
v_gene: TRBV7-9
CDR3aa: CASSLESWDLAKNIQYF
CDR3nt: TGTGCCAGCAGCTTAGAGTCTTGGGATCTAGCCAAAAACATTCAGTACTTC

j_gene: TRBJ2-7
abundance: NA
d_gene: TRBD2
v_gene: TRBV4-2
CDR3aa: CASSQVGTSGGIAYEQYF
CDR3nt: TGTGCCAGCAGCCAAGTGGGGACTAGCGGGGGGATTGCCTACGAGCAGTACTTC

j_gene: TRBJ2-7
abundance: NA
d_gene: NA
v_gene: TRBV27
CDR3aa: CASSLSWTSNEQYF
CDR3nt: TGTGCCAGCAGTTTATCGTGGACCTCCAACGAGCAGTACTTC

j_gene: TRBJ2-1
abundance: NA
d_gene: TRBD1
v_gene: TRBV7-6
CDR3aa: CASRKGTGATNEQFF
CDR3nt: TGTGCCAGCAGGAAAGGGACAGGGGCCACCAATGAGCAGTTCTTC

j_gene: TRBJ2-7
abundance: NA
d_gene: NA
v_gene: TRBV24-1
CDR3aa: CATFSLDSSYEQYF
CDR3nt: TGTGCCACCTTCTCCCTAGATTCTTCCTACGAGCAGTACTTC

j_gene: TRBJ2-7
abundance: NA
d_gene: TRBD2
v_gene: TRBV28
CDR3aa: CASRPPSGRSHEQYF
CDR3nt: TGTGCCAGCAGACCTCCTAGCGGGAGGAGCCACGAGCAGTACTTC

j_gene: TRBJ1-1
abundance: once
d_gene: NA
v_gene: TRBV6-6
CDR3aa: CASRATVNTEAFF
CDR3nt: TGTGCCAGCAGGGCGACAGTGAACACTGAAGCTTTCTTT

j_gene: TRBJ2-3
abundance: NA
d_gene: NA
v_gene: TRBV28
CDR3aa: CASSRGSGASTDTQYF
CDR3nt: TGTGCCAGCAGTCGCGGTAGCGGCGCTAGCACAGATACGCAGTATTTT

j_gene: TRBJ2-7
abundance: NA
d_gene: NA
v_gene: TRBV28
CDR3aa: CASSSTGTLAYEQYF
CDR3nt: TGTGCCAGCAGTTCCACCGGGACACTAGCCTACGAGCAGTACTTC

j_gene: TRBJ1-5
abundance: NA
d_gene: TRBD1
v_gene: TRBV6-6
CDR3aa: CASSPDRGSNQPQHF
CDR3nt: TGTGCCAGCAGTCCCGACAGGGGAAGCAATCAGCCCCAGCATTTT

j_gene: TRBJ1-1
abundance: NA
d_gene: TRBD1
v_gene: TRBV4-2
CDR3aa: CASSQDPRGASTEAFF
CDR3nt: TGTGCCAGCAGCCAGGATCCCAGGGGGGCGAGCACTGAAGCTTTCTTT

j_gene: TRBJ2-7
abundance: NA
d_gene: NA
v_gene: TRBV28
CDR3aa: CASSSGSLEYEQYF
CDR3nt: TGTGCCAGCAGTTCTGGATCCCTAGAATACGAGCAGTACTTC

j_gene: TRBJ1-5
abundance: NA
d_gene: NA
v_gene: TRBV7-9
CDR3aa: CASSFVGNQPQHF
CDR3nt: TGTGCCAGCAGCTTCGTCGGGAATCAGCCCCAGCATTTT

j_gene: TRBJ1-3
abundance: NA
d_gene: TRBD1
v_gene: TRBV6-6
CDR3aa: CASSHSTGSGNTIYF
CDR3nt: TGTGCCAGCAGTCATTCGACAGGGTCGGGAAACACCATATATTTT

j_gene: TRBJ2-1
abundance: NA
d_gene: NA
v_gene: TRBV5-5
CDR3aa: CASSSTRRPTDEQFF
CDR3nt: TGTGCCAGCAGCTCTACACGACGTCCCACGGATGAGCAGTTCTTC

j_gene: TRBJ2-7
abundance: NA
d_gene: NA
v_gene: TRBV5-4
CDR3aa: CASTLGPLNEQYF
CDR3nt: TGTGCCAGCACCTTGGGACCGCTCAACGAGCAGTACTTC

j_gene: TRBJ2-1
abundance: NA
d_gene: TRBD1
v_gene: TRBV24-1
CDR3aa: CATSGTGAPDEQFF
CDR3nt: TGTGCCACCAGTGGTACAGGGGCCCCCGATGAGCAGTTCTTC

j_gene: TRBJ2-2
abundance: NA
d_gene: NA
v_gene: TRBV7-3
CDR3aa: CASSLSGQNTGELFF
CDR3nt: TGTGCCAGCAGCTTAAGTGGACAGAACACCGGGGAGCTGTTTTTT

j_gene: TRBJ2-1
abundance: NA
d_gene: NA
v_gene: TRBV7-3
CDR3aa: CASSIGTGYNEQFF
CDR3nt: TGTGCCAGCAGCATAGGGACTGGGTACAATGAGCAGTTCTTC

j_gene: TRBJ2-5
abundance: once
d_gene: NA
v_gene: TRBV11-2
CDR3aa: CASNPGDKETQYF
CDR3nt: TGTGCCAGCAACCCAGGAGACAAAGAGACCCAGTACTTC

j_gene: TRBJ1-2
abundance: NA
d_gene: NA
v_gene: TRBV12-5
CDR3aa: CASGFIDRRDGYTF
CDR3nt: TGTGCTAGTGGTTTCATCGACAGGCGGGATGGCTACACCTTC

j_gene: TRBJ2-1
abundance: NA
d_gene: TRBD2
v_gene: TRBV7-2
CDR3aa: CASSLMTSPYNEQFF
CDR3nt: TGTGCCAGCAGCTTAATGACTAGCCCTTACAATGAGCAGTTCTTC

j_gene: TRBJ2-5
abundance: NA
d_gene: TRBD1
v_gene: TRBV2
CDR3aa: CATLGGGDQETQYF
CDR3nt: TGTGCCACCTTAGGGGGCGGAGACCAAGAGACCCAGTACTTC

j_gene: TRBJ1-1
abundance: NA
d_gene: NA
v_gene: TRBV5-1
CDR3aa: CASSLSGPNTEAFF
CDR3nt: TGCGCCAGCAGCTTGTCAGGACCGAACACTGAAGCTTTCTTT

j_gene: TRBJ1-3
abundance: NA
d_gene: TRBD1
v_gene: TRBV6-6
CDR3aa: CASTNRGPSGNTIYF
CDR3nt: TGTGCCAGCACTAACAGGGGGCCCTCTGGAAACACCATATATTTT

j_gene: TRBJ2-3
abundance: NA
d_gene: NA
v_gene: TRBV11-2
CDR3aa: CASRLQGALFSGTQYF
CDR3nt: TGTGCCAGCAGGCTACAGGGTGCACTGTTCTCAGGGACGCAGTATTTT

j_gene: TRBJ2-3
abundance: NA
d_gene: TRBD2
v_gene: TRBV28
CDR3aa: CASSLLWLAGFTDTQYF
CDR3nt: TGTGCCAGCAGTTTACTCTGGCTAGCGGGGTTCACAGATACGCAGTATTTT

j_gene: TRBJ2-5
abundance: NA
d_gene: TRBD2
v_gene: TRBV11-2
CDR3aa: CASSYIAGGGETQYF
CDR3nt: TGTGCCAGCAGCTATATAGCGGGAGGGGGAGAGACCCAGTACTTC